Each of the 25 T cell receptor beta chains below was sequenced from the same sample in a study of CD8 T cells in Susac syndrome (dated 2019 in TCRdb). The protocol used for the library was the immunoSEQ multiplex PCR assay. RNA was extracted using the RNeasy kit, and roughly 0.5 to 1 microgram was reverse transcribed with random hexamers. TCRdb trimmed the raw reads at Q25, called clones with MiXCR and kept productive beta chains. When rows share a CDR3 protein, they turn into one entry using the most common DNA and genes. The sample table lists about 210,000 distinct CDR3 sequences, roughly 96% of them with a count of one. 0.075% to 0.095% of the sample lies in the top ten. Source material: CD4+ T cells from PBMCs. The receptors shown here come from a human donor with multiple sclerosis.

This chain connects TRBV11-2 to TRBJ2-2, with 8 bases aligning to TRBD2. Looked up from germline, CDR1 is SGHAT and CDR2 is FQNNGV. The ends lost 2 bases at V and 5 bases at J; junction bases unmatched: 10. This CDR3 region has 17 residues. The CDR3 is CASSLSSGRILTGELFF. DNA for the CDR3: TGTGCCAGCAGCTTAAGCAGCGGGAGAATTCTTACCGGGGAGCTGTTTTTT.

This rearrangement joins TRBV20-1 to TRBJ2-3; D may be TRBD1 (6 bases). The CDR3 has 14 amino acids. V lost 0 bases and J 1 base, leaving 8 bases between the germline ends. The V gene's germline CDR1 is DFQATT and CDR2 SNEGSKA (reference sequence). In DNA, the CDR3 is TGCAGTGCTAGAGAGACAGGAGGCACAGATACGCAGTATTTT. Translated, it gives CSARETGGTDTQYF.

This chain joins TRBV29-1 and TRBJ1-2; D remains unclear. This CDR3 has 13 residues. The ends were cut back, 2 bases at V and 0 bases at J, with 7 bases in the middle. Germline lookup yields CDR1 SQVTM and CDR2 ANQGSEA. CDR3 DNA sequence: TGCAGCGTTGAACCAGGATCTAACTATGGCTACACCTTC. Translating gives CSVEPGSNYGYTF.

The chain has TRBV18 and TRBJ2-3; possible D gene TRBD2, 7 bases. Per the germline V gene, CDR1 is KGHSH and CDR2 is LQKENI. The V end was cut by 2 bases, the J end by 3 bases, with 12 bases between. This CDR3 spans 15 amino acids. Written as DNA, the CDR3 is TGTGCCAGCTCACCAATACGGGGGGCGACAGATACGCAGTATTTT. This sequence encodes CASSPIRGATDTQYF.

The chain has TRBV9 and TRBJ2-1, with D tentatively TRBD1 (5 bases). This CDR3 comprises 16 residues. V lost 1 base and J lost 11, with 22 bases in between. In germline, CDR1 is SGDLS, CDR2 YYNGEE. CDR3 region: CASSVISGDSTDQQFF. The DNA of the CDR3 is TGTGCCAGCAGCGTAATATCAGGTGACAGCACTGACCAGCAGTTCTTC.

The rearrangement uses TRBV23-1 and TRBJ1-2; D may be TRBD1 (6 bases). TRBV23-1 carries the ORF label, with uncertain function. This CDR3 is 16 amino acids long. V shed 0 bases and J shed 6 bases, with 17 bases lying between them. For the CDR3, the DNA is TGCGCCAGCAGTCAATCACGGAGACAGGCTACAGATGGCTACACCTTC. It specifies CASSQSRRQATDGYTF.

V is TRBV30 and J is TRBJ2-1, with TRBD1 as a possible D gene (5 bases). CDR3 length equals 16 residues. Germline assignment: CDR1 GTSNPN and CDR2 SVGIG (reference sequence). V lost 1 base to trimming and J lost 0 bases, with 13 bases between them. CDR3 sequence reads: CAWSAWTPSSYNEQFF. The CDR3 DNA reads TGTGCCTGGAGTGCCTGGACACCGAGCTCCTACAATGAGCAGTTCTTC.

This clonotype was seen a single time. This chain uses TRBV3-1 with TRBJ2-5; 10 bases align to TRBD2. Per germline, CDR1 LGHDT and CDR2 YNNKEL (reference sequence). V dropped 2 bases and J dropped 5; count of bases not matched to a gene: 8. The CDR3 runs 16 residues. In nucleotides, the CDR3 is TGTGCCAGCAGCCAAACGCTGGGACTAGCGTGGGAGACCCAGTACTTC. Its protein is CASSQTLGLAWETQYF.

The rearrangement joins TRBV12-5 to TRBJ1-6; D remains ambiguous. Trimming stripped 4 bases from V and 5 bases from J, with 12 bases between. Germline CDR1 is LGHNT and CDR2 is FRNRAP. CDR3 length: 15 amino acids. Written as DNA, the CDR3 is TGTGCTAGTGGTTACGGCCGACCGAATAATTCACCCCTCCACTTT. Its protein is CASGYGRPNNSPLHF.

The V gene is TRBV11-2, the J gene TRBJ2-7; D assignment may be TRBD1 or TRBD2 (6 bases each). CDR1 SGHAT and CDR2 FQNNGV come from the germline V gene. This CDR3 region has 12 residues. The germline V and J ends were trimmed by 5 bases and 4 bases, with 9 bases remaining between them. The chain's CDR3 is CASSKGGYEQYF. The CDR3 DNA follows: TGTGCCAGCAGCAAAGGGGGGTACGAGCAGTACTTC.

The CDR3 DNA follows: TGCAGTGCTAGAGGACAGGGGTCCTACGAGCAGTACTTC. Protein product: CSARGQGSYEQYF. The V gene is TRBV20-1, the J gene TRBJ2-7; 8 bases map to TRBD1. Germline assignment: CDR1 DFQATT and CDR2 SNEGSKA (reference sequence). V gave up 1 base and J gave up 1 base; unmatched junction bases: 0. CDR3 length: 13 amino acids.

As concerns this clonotype: A read error may produce the germline difference seen at one junction end. The chain couples TRBV20-1 to TRBJ2-7, with 10 bases that match TRBD1. In germline, CDR1 is DFQATT, CDR2 SNEGSKA (reference sequence). The CDR3 loop spans 15 amino acids. The DNA of the CDR3 is TGCAGTGCTAGACCGGGACAGGGGTCTACCTACGGGCAGTACTTC. This translates into CSARPGQGSTYGQYF.

The chain uses TRBV6-5 and TRBJ1-1; D is unresolved. Trimming took 5 bases from V and 0 from J, leaving 10 bases between them. There are 14 residues in the CDR3. CDR1 is MNHEY, CDR2 SVGAGI, per germline. The CDR3 is CASSRNLMNTEAFF. CDR3 in DNA: TGTGCCAGCAGTCGAAACCTTATGAACACTGAAGCTTTCTTT.

The chain links TRBV20-1 to TRBJ2-1; 7 nucleotides line up with TRBD1. CDR3 length: 12 amino acids. Unmatched junction bases numbered 11, after V lost 8 bases and J lost 10 bases. Germline CDR1 and CDR2: DFQATT and SNEGSKA (reference sequence). The CDR3 reads CSPTEGAQEQFF. The CDR3 coding sequence is TGCAGTCCCACCGAGGGGGCACAGGAGCAGTTCTTC.

The V gene is TRBV5-4, the J gene TRBJ2-2, with no clear D. Germline CDR1 and CDR2: SGHNT and YYREEE (reference sequence). There are 13 residues in the CDR3. The germline V and J ends were trimmed by 1 base and 2 bases, with 3 bases remaining between them. The CDR3 region is CASSLPNTGELFF. As DNA, the CDR3 is TGTGCCAGCAGCTTGCCAAACACCGGGGAGCTGTTTTTT.

V is TRBV9 and J is TRBJ1-1, with D perhaps TRBD1 (5 bases). The CDR3 sequence is 15 residues long. Trimming stripped 1 base from V and 0 bases from J, with 10 bases between. Germline loops: CDR1 SGDLS, CDR2 YYNGEE. CDR3 region: CASSVRGILNTEAFF. CDR3 nucleotides: TGTGCCAGCAGCGTAAGGGGCATATTGAACACTGAAGCTTTCTTT.

The chain is built from TRBV25-1 and TRBJ1-5; 7 nucleotides match TRBD1. The CDR3 has 14 residues. V lost 1 base and J lost 4; bases outside the gene matches: 1. The germline gives CDR1 MGHDK, CDR2 SYGVNS. The CDR3 region has the DNA TGTGCCAGCAGTGAATCAGGGGGTAATCAGCCCCAGCATTTT. It yields the protein CASSESGGNQPQHF.

This chain connects TRBV3-1 to TRBJ2-5; no clear D gene. There are 14 residues in the CDR3. Germline CDR1 and CDR2: LGHDT and YNNKEL (reference sequence). Trimming shortened V by 0 bases and J by 1 base, and 6 bases separated the two germline ends. The CDR3 sequence is CASSQERFQETQYF. The CDR3 DNA reads as TGTGCCAGCAGCCAAGAAAGGTTCCAAGAGACCCAGTACTTC.

This chain uses TRBV9 with TRBJ1-1, with D possibly being TRBD1 (6 bases). Deletions cut 1 base from V and 3 bases from J, with 7 bases between. The germline V gene has CDR1 SGDLS and CDR2 YYNGEE. The CDR3 has 13 amino acids. As DNA, the CDR3 is TGTGCCAGCAGCGTACAGGGGTACACTGAAGCTTTCTTT. Translating gives CASSVQGYTEAFF.

J is TRBJ2-5 and V is TRBV7-9; 7 nucleotides agree with TRBD1. The germline V gene encodes CDR1 SEHNR and CDR2 FQNEAQ (reference sequence). This CDR3 is built from 19 residues. V lost 5 bases, J lost 2 bases, and 20 bases stayed unmatched. The CDR3 nucleotides are TGTGCCAGCAGCCCGAGGAGCATAAGACAGGGAATTTCTCAAGAGACCCAGTACTTC. Translated, it gives CASSPRSIRQGISQETQYF.

The chain employs TRBV10-3 and TRBJ1-5; D is unresolved. CDR3 length: 14 residues. The germline V and J ends were trimmed by 8 bases and 0 bases, with 11 bases remaining between them. Germline lookup yields CDR1 ENHRY and CDR2 SYGVKD. The CDR3 region is CAIGQTNSNQPQHF. Here the CDR3 DNA reads TGTGCCATCGGCCAGACCAATAGCAATCAGCCCCAGCATTTT.

This chain connects TRBV29-1 to TRBJ2-5; the match to TRBD2 covers 12 bases. Trimming at V came to 5 bases and at J to 4 bases, leaving 5 bases not matched to a gene. CDR3 length: 14 residues. The germline gives CDR1 SQVTM, CDR2 ANQGSEA. The CDR3 spells CSVYRTSGIETQYF. In DNA form, the CDR3 reads TGCAGCGTTTACCGGACTAGCGGGATAGAGACCCAGTACTTC.

This clonotype appeared a single time. This chain connects TRBV25-1 to TRBJ2-7; D may be TRBD2 (5 bases). The CDR3 has 14 amino acids. CDR1 is MGHDK and CDR2 is SYGVNS in the germline V gene. The V end lost 3 bases, the J end lost 2 bases, and 11 bases lay between the germline ends. The CDR3 loop reads CASSDLGITYEQYF. The CDR3 DNA reads TGTGCCAGCAGTGATCTCGGGATTACCTACGAGCAGTACTTC.

The V gene is TRBV15, the J gene TRBJ2-3; 7 positions match TRBD2. The trim removed 0 bases at V and 6 bases at J, leaving 9 bases unmatched. CDR3 length: 16 residues. In germline, CDR1 is LNHNV, CDR2 YYDKDF (reference sequence). Here the CDR3 reads CATSRDQGFGRDTQYF. CDR3 bases: TGTGCCACCAGCAGAGACCAGGGCTTCGGGAGGGATACGCAGTATTTT.

This clonotype has a single count. V usage is TRBV27 and J usage is TRBJ1-6, with TRBD1 identical over 7 bases. CDR3 length: 15 amino acids. From germline, CDR1 is MNHEY and CDR2 SMNVEV (reference sequence). With 2 bases clipped from V and 10 bases from J, the junction kept 8 bases outside the gene matches. The CDR3 DNA follows: TGTGCCAGCAGTTTAGATCTACAGGGGTGGTCACCCCTCCACTTT. Protein product: CASSLDLQGWSPLHF.